A single sample is the source of the 26 T cell receptor beta chains below, sequenced in a study of cytomegalovirus exposure and HLA in healthy donors. The data were produced by immunoSEQ multiplex PCR, yet TCRdb's version contains in-frame clones alone and is incomplete. The sample yields about 220,000 clones, 75% to 90% seen once. Sequencing used PBMCs. These receptors were obtained from a young woman in good health and CMV-seropositive.

The chain combines TRBV28 with TRBJ1-5; no reliable D call. The CDR3 covers 11 residues. Per the germline V gene, CDR1 is MDHEN and CDR2 is SYDVKM. Trimming stripped 7 bases from V and 11 bases from J, with 12 bases between. CDR3 amino acids: CASTNTKSQHF. The CDR3 region has the DNA TGTGCCAGCACCAATACTAAGTCCCAGCATTTT.

The chain uses TRBV5-1 and TRBJ1-2; maybe TRBD1 (5 bases). Germline V lookup: CDR1 SGHRS, CDR2 YFSETQ. V was trimmed by 3 bases and J by 0 bases, leaving 15 bases between them. This CDR3 has 16 amino acids. The CDR3 DNA reads TGCGCCAGCAGCTACCACCGGGACGGAACTAACTATGGCTACACCTTC. Amino acid sequence: CASSYHRDGTNYGYTF.

The chain has TRBV28 and TRBJ2-3; TRBD2 agrees at 13 bases. The CDR3 is 14 amino acids. Germline values: CDR1 MDHEN, CDR2 SYDVKM. Losses at the gene ends were 6 bases for V and 9 bases for J; bases not matched to a gene: 6. CDR3 protein: CASRRLAGGETQYF. The CDR3 DNA follows: TGTGCCAGCAGAAGACTAGCGGGGGGAGAAACGCAGTATTTT.

V is TRBV5-6 and J is TRBJ1-1; TRBD1 is a possible D gene (6 bases). Germline V gene sequence: CDR1 SGHDT, CDR2 YYEEEE. V lost 1 base and J 0 bases, leaving 10 bases between the germline ends. This CDR3 region has 15 residues. The CDR3 DNA reads as TGTGCCAGCAGCTTGTTCAGGGGCCTGAACACTGAAGCTTTCTTT. Translation: CASSLFRGLNTEAFF.

V gene TRBV9 combines with J gene TRBJ1-1; D remains ambiguous. CDR1 and CDR2 from the germline V gene are SGDLS and YYNGEE. The CDR3 spans 13 residues. Trimming removed 0 bases at V and 4 bases at J, with 7 bases between. Here the CDR3 reads CASSVEWGTEAFF. The CDR3 nucleotides are TGTGCCAGCAGCGTAGAGTGGGGCACTGAAGCTTTCTTT.

The chain joins TRBV6-4 to TRBJ2-2, with 8 bases aligning to TRBD2. J gave up 4 bases and V 4 bases, and 2 bases lay outside the gene matches. Per the germline V gene, CDR1 is MRHNA and CDR2 is SNTAGT. The CDR3 is 14 amino acids. Here the CDR3 DNA reads TGTGCCAGCAGTGTGAGCGGGAGCACCGGGGAGCTGTTTTTT. Translating it yields CASSVSGSTGELFF.

The genes are TRBV13 and TRBJ2-7; the match to TRBD1 covers 9 bases. V lost 4 bases and J lost 3; bases outside the gene matches: 7. The CDR3 has 15 amino acids. CDR1 and CDR2 (germline): PRHDT, FYEKMQ (reference sequence). CDR3 protein: CASSSPGTGNYEQYF. The CDR3 DNA follows: TGTGCCAGCAGCTCTCCCGGGACAGGGAACTACGAGCAGTACTTC.

This chain links TRBV28 with TRBJ2-7; TRBD2 matches 11 bases. This CDR3 contains 14 residues. Trimming at V came to 5 bases and at J to 4 bases, leaving 4 bases not matched to a gene. Germline V gives CDR1 MDHEN, CDR2 SYDVKM. The CDR3 sequence is CASSLTSGSYEQYF. CDR3 DNA: TGTGCCAGCAGTCTTACTAGCGGGAGTTACGAGCAGTACTTC. Full variable domain (missing parts from reference TRBV28 and TRBJ2-7): DVKVTQSSRYLVKRTGEKVFLECVQDMDHENMFWYRQDPGLGLRLIYFSYDVKMKEKGDIPEGYSVSREKKERFSLILESASTNQTSMYLCASSLTSGSYEQYFGPGTRLTVT.

This clone has ten or more counts. The chain has TRBV6-6 and TRBJ1-5; 7 positions match TRBD1. The CDR3 loop spans 14 amino acids. The germline CDR1 and CDR2 sequences are MNHNY and SVGAGI (reference sequence). The V and J ends lost 5 bases and 6 bases, in that order; junction bases with no gene match: 7. CDR3 residues: CASSRQGTGQPQHF. The CDR3 DNA reads as TGTGCCAGCAGTCGACAGGGTACCGGTCAGCCCCAGCATTTT.

The CDR3 region has the DNA TGTGCCATCGTGGGAGAGGGGGCCGGCTACAATGAGCAGTTCTTC. Residues: CAIVGEGAGYNEQFF. The V gene is TRBV10-3, the J gene TRBJ2-1; 7 nucleotides agree with TRBD1. V was pared by 8 bases and J by 3 bases, with 10 bases of the junction left unmatched. The CDR3 runs 15 residues. CDR1 is ENHRY and CDR2 is SYGVKD in the germline V gene.

The V call is TRBV6-6, the J call TRBJ1-2, with TRBD1 matching 8 bases. CDR3 size: 14 residues. Trimming cost V 4 bases and J 6 bases; bases outside gene matches: 7. In germline, CDR1 is MNHNY, CDR2 SVGAGI (reference sequence). The CDR3 spells CASSSPDRVNGYTF. In DNA, the CDR3 is TGTGCCAGCAGTTCCCCGGACAGGGTGAATGGCTACACCTTC.

This chain connects TRBV28 to TRBJ2-1, with D tentatively TRBD1 (5 bases). Germline CDR1 reads MDHEN; CDR2 reads SYDVKM. The germline V and J ends were trimmed by 6 bases and 9 bases, with 18 bases remaining between them. The CDR3 totals 14 residues. The CDR3, as DNA: TGTGCCAGCAGCCCAAGAAGAGTTAGGGGTGAGCAGTTCTTC. This encodes CASSPRRVRGEQFF.

This clone was detected a few times. The chain joins TRBV19 to TRBJ1-4; D is uncertain. Trimming left V 8 bases short and J 8 bases short, with 6 bases between. CDR1 and CDR2 from the germline V gene are LNHDA and SQIVND (reference sequence). The CDR3 is made up of 10 amino acids. Here the CDR3 reads CASGLEKLFF. CDR3 in DNA: TGTGCCAGTGGCCTAGAAAAACTGTTTTTT. The whole variable domain, remainder taken from reference TRBV19 and TRBJ1-4, is DGGITQSPKYLFRKEGQNVTLSCEQNLNHDAMYWYRQDPGQGLRLIYYSQIVNDFQKGDIAEGYSVSREKKESFPLTVTSAQKNPTAFYLCASGLEKLFFGSGTQLSVL.

J is TRBJ2-2 and V is TRBV6-6; 11 bases map to TRBD2. The trim removed 5 bases at V and 7 bases at J, leaving 9 bases unmatched. Germline lookup yields CDR1 MNHNY and CDR2 SVGAGI (reference sequence). The CDR3 is 16 amino acids. CDR3 bases: TGTGCCAGCAGTACAAGACTAGCGGGATTGTACGGGGAGCTGTTTTTT. Residues: CASSTRLAGLYGELFF.

The chain couples TRBV25-1 to TRBJ1-1; D is undetermined. The CDR3 has 14 amino acids. The germline V gene has CDR1 MGHDK and CDR2 SYGVNS. Between the trimmed V and J ends, which lost 2 bases and 0 bases, there was a span of 7 bases. The CDR3 is CASSEGFMNTEAFF. Here the CDR3 DNA reads TGTGCCAGCAGTGAAGGGTTCATGAACACTGAAGCTTTCTTT.

The rearrangement links TRBV12-5 to TRBJ2-1; TRBD1 matches at 9 bases. The CDR3 contains 16 residues. The germline gives CDR1 LGHNT, CDR2 FRNRAP. The ends lost 0 bases at V and 8 bases at J; junction bases unmatched: 8. The CDR3 spells CASGLVLETGGHEQFF. The CDR3, as DNA: TGTGCTAGTGGTTTGGTACTTGAGACAGGGGGACATGAGCAGTTCTTC.

This chain joins TRBV5-1 and TRBJ2-3; 9 bases are a match to TRBD2. Germline-derived CDR1 and CDR2 are SGHRS and YFSETQ. The V segment lost 0 bases and the J segment 6 bases; nucleotides outside the gene matches: 8. The CDR3 runs 16 residues. CDR3 nucleotide sequence: TGCGCCAGCAGCTTGGAAGGCGGGAGGGCCCCGGATACGCAGTATTTT. Translating gives CASSLEGGRAPDTQYF.

Remarks on this clone: The sample carries other DNA sequences with the same CDR3. The chain links TRBV5-1 to TRBJ1-1, with 7 bases matching TRBD1. Trimming removed 2 bases from V and 3 bases from J; junction bases left unmatched: 4. Germline CDR1 is SGHRS and CDR2 is YFSETQ. CDR3 length: 14 residues. The CDR3 nucleotides read TGCGCCAGCAGCTTAAGACAGGGTGACACTGAAGCTTTCTTT. Its protein is CASSLRQGDTEAFF.

This chain connects TRBV6-1 to TRBJ1-2, with D perhaps TRBD1 (6 bases). Trimming cost V 7 bases and J 5 bases, with 14 bases left between them. This CDR3 contains 13 residues. Germline values: CDR1 MNHNS, CDR2 SASEGT. The CDR3: CASIRGNTYGYTF. The CDR3 DNA follows: TGTGCCAGCATTAGGGGGAATACGTATGGCTACACCTTC.

This clone was seen just once. V is TRBV14 and J is TRBJ2-7, with 7 bases lining up with TRBD1. CDR3 length: 16 amino acids. Germline assignment: CDR1 SGHDN and CDR2 FVKESK. J gave up 6 bases and V 3 bases, and 14 bases lay outside the gene matches. CDR3 residues: CASSHGATGERGEQYF. CDR3 DNA sequence: TGTGCCAGCAGCCACGGGGCTACAGGGGAACGGGGCGAGCAGTACTTC.

This clone was seen a handful of times. The chain employs TRBV15 and TRBJ2-2; D is undetermined. Germline CDR1 LNHNV, CDR2 YYDKDF (reference sequence). CDR3 length equals 13 residues. Trimming pared 4 bases from V and 0 bases from J, leaving 3 bases between. CDR3 region: CATSTANTGELFF. In DNA, the CDR3 is TGTGCCACCAGCACCGCGAACACCGGGGAGCTGTTTTTT.

As DNA, the CDR3 is TGTGCCAGCAGTTTGGGACGTTCCTATGGCTACACCTTC. Translated: CASSLGRSYGYTF. This chain connects TRBV28 to TRBJ1-2, with D perhaps matching TRBD1 (5 bases). CDR3 length: 13 residues. Germline V gene data show CDR1 as MDHEN and CDR2 as SYDVKM. Trimming cost V 3 bases and J 4 bases, with 9 bases left between them.

This clone was observed a handful of times. The V gene is TRBV19, the J gene TRBJ1-1; TRBD1 might be the D (5 bases). The ends were cut back, 4 bases at V and 6 bases at J, with 12 bases in the middle. The CDR3 spans 13 residues. Germline V lookup: CDR1 LNHDA, CDR2 SQIVND (reference sequence). The CDR3 reads CASSTQGYAEAFF. Written as DNA, the CDR3 is TGTGCCAGTAGTACCCAGGGATACGCTGAAGCTTTCTTT.

The rearrangement uses TRBV28 and TRBJ1-4; D may be TRBD1 (5 bases). V was clipped by 1 base and J by 7 bases, with 13 bases between them. CDR3 length: 15 residues. CDR1 is MDHEN and CDR2 is SYDVKM in the germline V gene. CDR3 protein: CASSLSETRGEKLFF. CDR3 coding DNA: TGTGCCAGCAGTTTATCTGAGACGAGGGGTGAAAAACTGTTTTTT.

DNA for the CDR3: TGTGCCGGGGGGGTAGTAACCGGGGAGCTGTTTTTT. Amino acids: CAGGVVTGELFF. J is TRBJ2-2 and V is TRBV7-2; 7 bases align to TRBD2. Germline-derived CDR1 and CDR2 are SGHTA and FQGNSA. Trimming removed 11 bases from V and 5 bases from J; junction bases left unmatched: 5. This CDR3 has 12 residues.

This clone was counted once. The J gene is TRBJ1-4, the V gene TRBV7-9, with D uncertain. CDR3 length: 12 residues. Germline V gene data show CDR1 as SEHNR and CDR2 as FQNEAQ (reference sequence). The ends were cut back, 5 bases at V and 8 bases at J, with 9 bases in the middle. CDR3 loop: CASSMKWEKLFF. The CDR3 nucleotides read TGTGCCAGCAGCATGAAGTGGGAAAAACTGTTTTTT.